One and the same sample provided the 22 T cell receptor beta chains below, sequenced in a study of cytomegalovirus exposure and HLA in healthy donors (dated by TCRdb to the late 2010s). The library was obtained by the immunoSEQ multiplex PCR assay. For the multiplex PCR, a mixture combining 60 forward primers for TCR Vbeta segments and 13 reverse primers for TCR Jbeta segments was used. Here the immuneACCESS table is served through TCRdb, limited to in-frame sequences with V and J called. Missing clones are a known gap in these copies; in checked studies unresolved V genes cover under half, and the rest lacks a known reason. Present in this sample are approximately 91,000 clones, 64% of which were seen just once. The ten largest clones take up 2% to 2.5% of the sample. The sequencing input was PBMCs. The receptor set was obtained from a human donor in good health.

This chain joins TRBV9 and TRBJ1-3, with D possibly being TRBD1 (5 bases). This CDR3 region has 12 residues. Germline assignment: CDR1 SGDLS and CDR2 YYNGEE. Trimming stripped 2 bases from V and 12 bases from J, with 12 bases between. CDR3 DNA: TGTGCCAGCAGCGTGAGCCCGGACATCATATATTTT. It encodes CASSVSPDIIYF.

The chain recombines TRBV9 with TRBJ2-3; D might be TRBD2 (6 bases). Germline-derived CDR1 and CDR2 are SGDLS and YYNGEE. The CDR3 spans 16 residues. V lost 3 bases and J 3 bases, leaving 17 bases between the germline ends. In nucleotides, the CDR3 is TGTGCCAGCAGCGCGACTAGACTCCCTCCGACAGATACGCAGTATTTT. Protein: CASSATRLPPTDTQYF.

This clone was picked up a small number of times. The J gene is TRBJ1-1, the V gene TRBV4-3; tentative D call: TRBD1 (5 bases). Trimming took off 2 bases at V and 0 bases at J, with 7 bases between the two ends. This CDR3 has 14 residues. Germline V gene data show CDR1 as LGHNA and CDR2 as YSLEER. CDR3 protein: CASSQLQVNTEAFF. The CDR3 nucleotides are TGCGCCAGCAGCCAACTACAGGTGAACACTGAAGCTTTCTTT.

V is TRBV4-3 and J is TRBJ2-7; D remains ambiguous. CDR1 and CDR2 (germline): LGHNA, YSLEER. The CDR3 sequence is 16 residues long. Trimming shortened V by 0 bases and J by 2 bases, and 14 bases separated the two germline ends. The CDR3 reads CASSQEIAGVTYEQYF. For the CDR3, the DNA is TGCGCCAGCAGCCAAGAGATCGCCGGTGTCACCTACGAGCAGTACTTC.

The gene calls are TRBV19 and TRBJ2-3; D is perhaps TRBD2 (5 bases). Germline V CDR1 and CDR2: LNHDA, SQIVND (reference sequence). Trimming left V 5 bases short and J 5 bases short, with 14 bases between. The CDR3 contains 14 residues. The DNA of the CDR3 is TGTGCCAGTAGTCTAGCCCTTGCGAGAGATACGCAGTATTTT. It codes for CASSLALARDTQYF.

CDR3 residues: CASNRRGVGTQYF. The DNA for the CDR3 is TGTGCCAGCAACCGCCGGGGGGTAGGGACCCAGTACTTC. The chain carries TRBV6-1 and TRBJ2-5; 7 positions agree with TRBD2. Germline CDR1 and CDR2: MNHNS and SASEGT. V trimming: 7 bases; J trimming: 7 bases; junction bases outside the gene matches: 9. CDR3 length: 13 residues.

J is TRBJ2-5 and V is TRBV4-3; 12 bases are shared with TRBD2. Germline V gene data show CDR1 as LGHNA and CDR2 as YSLEER. Trimming took 0 bases from V and 4 from J; bases not matched to a gene: 6. CDR3 length: 17 residues. The CDR3 spells CASSQDASGGAGETQYF. For the CDR3, the DNA is TGCGCCAGCAGCCAAGATGCTAGCGGGGGGGCGGGAGAGACCCAGTACTTC.

The J gene is TRBJ2-7, the V gene TRBV9; tentatively, D is TRBD2 (5 bases). In germline, CDR1 is SGDLS, CDR2 YYNGEE. CDR3 length: 15 residues. Trimming shortened V by 0 bases and J by 4 bases, and 14 bases separated the two germline ends. This chain's CDR3 is CASSVAEGSVYEQYF. The CDR3 DNA sequence: TGTGCCAGCAGCGTAGCAGAGGGCAGTGTTTACGAGCAGTACTTC. The variable domain in full, completed from reference TRBV9 and TRBJ2-7, reads DSGVTQTPKHLITATGQRVTLRCSPRSGDLSVYWYQQSLDQGLQFLIQYYNGEERAKGNILERFSAQQFPDLHSELNLSSLELGDSALYFCASSVAEGSVYEQYFGPGTRLTVT.

This rearrangement joins TRBV5-6 to TRBJ2-3, with a possible D match to TRBD2 (5 bases). This CDR3 is 13 amino acids long. V lost 5 bases to trimming and J lost 2 bases, with 9 bases between them. Germline V gene data show CDR1 as SGHDT and CDR2 as YYEEEE. The CDR3 is CASRGLDTDTQYF. The DNA for the CDR3 is TGTGCCAGCAGAGGACTCGACACAGATACGCAGTATTTT. The variable domain in full, with the rest retrieved from reference TRBV5-6 and TRBJ2-3, is DAGVTQSPTHLIKTRGQQVTLRCSPKSGHDTVSWYQQALGQGPQFIFQYYEEEERQRGNFPDRFSGHQFPNYSSELNVNALLLGDSALYLCASRGLDTDTQYFGPGTRLTVL.

This clone appeared a few times. The V and J genes are TRBV27 and TRBJ2-2; 7 positions match TRBD2. The length of the CDR3 is 14 residues. Germline CDR1 reads MNHEY; CDR2 reads SMNVEV (reference sequence). V lost 8 bases to trimming and J lost 0 bases; unmatched junction nucleotides: 3. This CDR3 reads CASRLAANTGELFF. In nucleotides, the CDR3 is TGTGCCAGCCGACTAGCAGCGAACACCGGGGAGCTGTTTTTT.

V is TRBV27 and J is TRBJ2-3, with unresolved D. The CDR3 consists of 15 residues. Germline V lookup: CDR1 MNHEY, CDR2 SMNVEV (reference sequence). Trimming shortened V by 3 bases and J by 2 bases, and 12 bases separated the two germline ends. The CDR3 nucleotides are TGTGCCAGCAGTTTCCGGGTAGACGCCACAGATACGCAGTATTTT. This gives the protein CASSFRVDATDTQYF.

The chain links TRBV27 to TRBJ2-7, with TRBD1 matching 12 bases. V lost 6 bases, J lost 7 bases, and 7 bases stayed unmatched. The germline CDR1 and CDR2 sequences are MNHEY and SMNVEV (reference sequence). This CDR3 comprises 14 residues. CDR3 DNA: TGTGCCAGCAGACCGGGACAGGGGGCTTCTGAGCAGTACTTC. Its translation is CASRPGQGASEQYF.

V gene TRBV6-1 combines with J gene TRBJ1-3; D unclear. The DNA end is more similar to TRBJ2-2, so the J call may be wrong. This CDR3 is built from 14 residues. Germline V gene sequence: CDR1 MNHNS, CDR2 SASEGT. CDR3 nucleotides: TGTGCCGCCGCTCCGAGCGTGGGCGTCCGGGAGCTGTTTTTT. This translates into CAAAPSVGVRELFF.

The chain joins TRBV4-3 to TRBJ1-5; 8 nucleotides agree with TRBD1. After removal of 1 base from V and 9 bases from J, the junction contained 5 bases not matched to a gene. This CDR3 region has 14 residues. Germline V gene data show CDR1 as LGHNA and CDR2 as YSLEER. The CDR3 sequence: CASSQGTGLRPQHF. The CDR3, as DNA: TGCGCCAGCAGCCAAGGGACAGGGCTCAGGCCCCAGCATTTT.

The rearrangement links TRBV7-2 to TRBJ1-1, with 9 nucleotides matching TRBD1. Germline-derived CDR1 and CDR2 are SGHTA and FQGNSA. The V gene end was trimmed by 4 bases and the J gene end by 4 bases; junction bases not matched to a gene: 1. There are 13 residues in the CDR3. DNA of the CDR3: TGTGCCAGCAGCTGGGACAGGGCCACTGAAGCTTTCTTT. Residues: CASSWDRATEAFF.

The rearrangement links TRBV7-2 to TRBJ2-1, with 7 bases lining up with TRBD2. The V and J ends lost 6 bases and 0 bases, in that order; junction bases with no gene match: 8. CDR1 SGHTA and CDR2 FQGNSA come from the germline V gene. CDR3 length: 16 amino acids. The CDR3 DNA sequence: TGTGCCAGCAGTTTAAAAGCGGGGAGCTCCTACAATGAGCAGTTCTTC. It codes for CASSLKAGSSYNEQFF.

Regarding this clone: Different DNA sequences within this sample yield the same CDR3. The chain uses TRBV7-3 and TRBJ2-7; 7 bases line up with TRBD1. J lost 6 bases, V lost 5 bases, and 10 bases had no gene match. The CDR3 consists of 14 residues. Looked up from germline, CDR1 is SGHTA and CDR2 is FQGTGA. In nucleotides, the CDR3 is TGTGCCAGCAGCCAAGACTCGGGACAGCGCGAGCAGTACTTC. Protein: CASSQDSGQREQYF.

This clone has only one observation. The chain employs TRBV18 and TRBJ2-7; a possible D gene is TRBD1 (5 bases). Trimming removed 2 bases at V and 5 bases at J, with 16 bases between. Germline-derived CDR1 and CDR2 are KGHSH and LQKENI. The CDR3 is 15 residues long. Here the CDR3 DNA reads TGTGCCAGCTCACCAACAAGGACATACGACGACGAGCAGTACTTC. It codes for CASSPTRTYDDEQYF.

This clone has just one count. The chain links TRBV7-8 to TRBJ2-7; D possibly corresponds to TRBD2 (5 bases). Per germline, CDR1 SGHVS and CDR2 FQNEAQ. V lost 5 bases, J lost 3 bases, and 17 bases lay in between. The CDR3 length is 15 residues. The CDR3 DNA reads TGTGCCAGCAGCCCAGAGTGGTCGCGGGTCTACGAGCAGTACTTC. Its translation: CASSPEWSRVYEQYF.

This clone has only a few counts. The chain joins TRBV7-9 to TRBJ2-5; 9 nucleotides align to TRBD2. Germline CDR1 reads SEHNR; CDR2 reads FQNEAQ (reference sequence). This CDR3 contains 16 residues. With 0 bases clipped from V and 2 bases from J, the junction kept 4 bases outside the gene matches. CDR3 sequence (DNA): TGTGCCAGCAGCTTAGCTAGCGGGGGCCTTCAAGAGACCCAGTACTTC. It codes for CASSLASGGLQETQYF.

The V gene is TRBV19, the J gene TRBJ1-2; 12 bases are a match to TRBD1. CDR3 length equals 15 residues. The junction had 2 bases not matched to a gene; V was cut back by 3 bases and J by 3 bases. The germline gives CDR1 LNHDA, CDR2 SQIVND (reference sequence). The DNA of the CDR3 is TGTGCCAGTAGTATCGGGACAGGGGGCTACTATGGCTACACCTTC. Translating it yields CASSIGTGGYYGYTF.

The CDR3 bases are TGTGCCAGCAGTGAGACAGGGTTCTATAGCAATCAGCCCCAGCATTTT. It is translated as CASSETGFYSNQPQHF. The chain combines TRBV6-1 with TRBJ1-5; TRBD1 aligns across 7 bases. The CDR3 runs to 16 residues. Unmatched junction bases numbered 5, after V lost 3 bases and J lost 0 bases. CDR1 is MNHNS, CDR2 SASEGT, per germline.